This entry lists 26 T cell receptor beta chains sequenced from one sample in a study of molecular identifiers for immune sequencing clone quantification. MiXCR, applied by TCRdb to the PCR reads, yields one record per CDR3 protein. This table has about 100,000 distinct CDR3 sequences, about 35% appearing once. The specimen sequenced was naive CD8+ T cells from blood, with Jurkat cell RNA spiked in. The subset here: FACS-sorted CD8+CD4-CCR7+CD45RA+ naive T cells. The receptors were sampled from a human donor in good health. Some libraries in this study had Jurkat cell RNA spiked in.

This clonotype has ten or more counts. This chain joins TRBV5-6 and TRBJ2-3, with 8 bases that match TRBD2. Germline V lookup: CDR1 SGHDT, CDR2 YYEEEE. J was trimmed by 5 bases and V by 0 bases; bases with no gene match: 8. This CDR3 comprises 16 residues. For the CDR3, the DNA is TGTGCCAGCAGCTTGGCAGGGCGGGAGGTAGGAGATACGCAGTATTTT. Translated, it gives CASSLAGREVGDTQYF.

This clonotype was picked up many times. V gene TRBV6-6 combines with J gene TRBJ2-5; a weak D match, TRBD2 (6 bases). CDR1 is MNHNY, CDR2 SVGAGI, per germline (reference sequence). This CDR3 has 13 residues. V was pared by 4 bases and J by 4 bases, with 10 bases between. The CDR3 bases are TGTGCCAGCAGTTCGACTAGGGTAGAGACCCAGTACTTC. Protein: CASSSTRVETQYF.

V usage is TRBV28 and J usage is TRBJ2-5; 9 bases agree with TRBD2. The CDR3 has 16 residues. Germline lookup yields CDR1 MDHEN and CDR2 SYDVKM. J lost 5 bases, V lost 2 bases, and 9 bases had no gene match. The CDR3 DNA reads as TGTGCCAGCAGTTTAAGTTTTAGCGGGAGACGGGAGACCCAGTACTTC. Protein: CASSLSFSGRRETQYF.

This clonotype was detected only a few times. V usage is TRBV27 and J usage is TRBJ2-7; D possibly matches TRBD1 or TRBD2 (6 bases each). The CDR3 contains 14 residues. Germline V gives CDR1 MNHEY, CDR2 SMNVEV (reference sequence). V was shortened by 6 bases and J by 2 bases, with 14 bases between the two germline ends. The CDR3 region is CASSHGGGPYEQYF. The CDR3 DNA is TGTGCCAGCAGCCACGGGGGCGGGCCCTACGAGCAGTACTTC.

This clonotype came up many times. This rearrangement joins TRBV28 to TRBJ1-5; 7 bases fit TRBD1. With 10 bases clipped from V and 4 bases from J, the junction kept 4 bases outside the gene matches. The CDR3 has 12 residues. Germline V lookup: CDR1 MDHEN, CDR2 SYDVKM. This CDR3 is CAIRGGNQPQHF. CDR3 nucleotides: TGTGCCATCAGGGGGGGGAATCAGCCCCAGCATTTT. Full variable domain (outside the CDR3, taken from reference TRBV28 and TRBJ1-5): DVKVTQSSRYLVKRTGEKVFLECVQDMDHENMFWYRQDPGLGLRLIYFSYDVKMKEKGDIPEGYSVSREKKERFSLILESASTNQTSMYLCAIRGGNQPQHFGDGTRLSIL.

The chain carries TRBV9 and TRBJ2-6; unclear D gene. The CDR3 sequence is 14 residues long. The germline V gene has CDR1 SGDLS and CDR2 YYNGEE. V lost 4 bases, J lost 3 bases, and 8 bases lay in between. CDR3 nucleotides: TGTGCCAGCAGCTCCCCCTGTGGGGCCAACGTCCTGACTTTC. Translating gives CASSSPCGANVLTF.

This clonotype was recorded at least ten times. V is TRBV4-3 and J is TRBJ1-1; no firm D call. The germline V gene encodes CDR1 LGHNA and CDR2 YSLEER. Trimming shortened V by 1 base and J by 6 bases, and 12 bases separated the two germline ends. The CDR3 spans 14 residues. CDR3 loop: CASSQVHLFPEAFF. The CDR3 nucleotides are TGCGCCAGCAGCCAAGTCCACCTTTTCCCTGAAGCTTTCTTT.

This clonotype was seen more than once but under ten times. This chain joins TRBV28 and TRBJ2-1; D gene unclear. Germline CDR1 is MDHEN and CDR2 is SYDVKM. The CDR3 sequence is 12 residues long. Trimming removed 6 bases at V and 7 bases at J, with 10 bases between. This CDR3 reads CASRLLLNEQFF. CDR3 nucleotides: TGTGCCAGCAGACTACTCTTGAATGAGCAGTTCTTC.

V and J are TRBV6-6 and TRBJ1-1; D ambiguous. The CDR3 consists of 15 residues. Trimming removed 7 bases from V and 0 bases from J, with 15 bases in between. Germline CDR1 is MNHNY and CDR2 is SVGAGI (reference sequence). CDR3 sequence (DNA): TGTGCCAGCACCCACCCAGCAGACCTGAACACTGAAGCTTTCTTT. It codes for CASTHPADLNTEAFF.

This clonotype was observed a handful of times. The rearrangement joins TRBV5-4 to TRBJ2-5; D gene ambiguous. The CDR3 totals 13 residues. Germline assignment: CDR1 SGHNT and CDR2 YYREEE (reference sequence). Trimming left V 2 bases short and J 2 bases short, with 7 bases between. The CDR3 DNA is TGTGCCAGCAGCTTATCGGGTCAAGAGACCCAGTACTTC. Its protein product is CASSLSGQETQYF.

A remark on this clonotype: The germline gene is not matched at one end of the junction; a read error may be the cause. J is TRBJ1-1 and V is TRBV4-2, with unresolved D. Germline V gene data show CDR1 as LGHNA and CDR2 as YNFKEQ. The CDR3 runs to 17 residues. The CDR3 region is CASGQPPPKALAIGAFF. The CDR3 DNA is TGTGCCAGCGGCCAGCCCCCCCCCAAAGCCTTGGCGATAGGAGCTTTCTTT.

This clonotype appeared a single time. CDR3 loop: CASSPAGGGNEQFF. In DNA, the CDR3 is TGTGCCAGCAGCCCCGCCGGGGGGGGCAATGAGCAGTTCTTC. The chain carries TRBV13 and TRBJ2-1; 8 positions match TRBD2. V lost 5 bases and J lost 6; bases outside the gene matches: 6. Germline V gene data show CDR1 as PRHDT and CDR2 as FYEKMQ (reference sequence). CDR3 length: 14 residues.

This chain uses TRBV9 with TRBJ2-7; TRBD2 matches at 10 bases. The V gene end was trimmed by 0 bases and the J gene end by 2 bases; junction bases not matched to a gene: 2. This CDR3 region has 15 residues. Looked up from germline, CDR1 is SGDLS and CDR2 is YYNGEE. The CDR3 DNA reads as TGTGCCAGCAGCGTAGGTAGCGGGAGGACCTACGAGCAGTACTTC. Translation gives CASSVGSGRTYEQYF.

The CDR3 sequence is CASSIGLRYEQYF. In nucleotides, the CDR3 is TGTGCCAGTAGTATCGGACTTAGATACGAGCAGTACTTC. The chain is built from TRBV19 and TRBJ2-7, with a weak D call TRBD2 (5 bases). The CDR3 contains 13 residues. V lost 3 bases, J lost 4 bases, and 10 bases lay in between. Looked up from germline, CDR1 is LNHDA and CDR2 is SQIVND (reference sequence).

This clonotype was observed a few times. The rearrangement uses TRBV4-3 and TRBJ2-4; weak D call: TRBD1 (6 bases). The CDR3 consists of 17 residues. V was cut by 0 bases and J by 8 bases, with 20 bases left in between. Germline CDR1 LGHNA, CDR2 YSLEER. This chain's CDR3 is CASSQDWGFGGEYIQYF. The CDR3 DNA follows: TGCGCCAGCAGCCAAGATTGGGGATTTGGGGGCGAATACATTCAGTACTTC.

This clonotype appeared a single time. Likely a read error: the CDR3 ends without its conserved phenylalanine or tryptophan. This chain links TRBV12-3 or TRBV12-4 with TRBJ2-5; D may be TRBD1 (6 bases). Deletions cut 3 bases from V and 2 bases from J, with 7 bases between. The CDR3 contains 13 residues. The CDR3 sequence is CASSFDRQETQYL. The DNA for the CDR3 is TGTGCCAGCAGTTTTGACAGGCAAGAGACCCAGTACCTC.

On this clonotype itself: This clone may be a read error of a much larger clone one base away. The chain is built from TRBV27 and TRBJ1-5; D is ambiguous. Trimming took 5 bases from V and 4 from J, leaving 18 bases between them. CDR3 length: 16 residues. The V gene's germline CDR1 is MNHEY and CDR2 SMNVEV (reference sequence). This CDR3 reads CASSPNTLSPNQPQHF. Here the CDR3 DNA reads TGTGCCAGCAGTCCCAATACCCTGTCGCCAAATCAGCCCCAGCATTTT.

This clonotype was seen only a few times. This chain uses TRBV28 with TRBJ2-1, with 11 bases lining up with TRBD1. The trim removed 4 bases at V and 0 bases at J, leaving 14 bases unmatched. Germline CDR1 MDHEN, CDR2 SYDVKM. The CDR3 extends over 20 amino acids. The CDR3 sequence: CASSSPKDRGPESSYNEQFF. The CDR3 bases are TGTGCCAGCAGTTCTCCTAAGGACAGGGGGCCGGAGAGCTCCTACAATGAGCAGTTCTTC.

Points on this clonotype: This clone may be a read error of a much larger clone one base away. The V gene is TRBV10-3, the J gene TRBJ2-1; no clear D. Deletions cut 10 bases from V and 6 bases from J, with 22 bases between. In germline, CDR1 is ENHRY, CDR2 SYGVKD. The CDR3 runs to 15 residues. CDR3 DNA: TGTGCCACCCAAGCCGATACATTAACGTCCAATGAGCAGTTCTTC. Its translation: CATQADTLTSNEQFF.

The chain's CDR3 is CASSYTRYQETQYF. CDR3 sequence (DNA): TGTGCCAGCAGTTACACAAGGTACCAAGAGACCCAGTACTTC. This chain links TRBV6-2 or TRBV6-3 with TRBJ2-5; D ambiguous. V gave up 2 bases and J gave up 0 bases, with 7 bases separating them. CDR3 length: 14 amino acids. Germline-derived CDR1 and CDR2 are MNHEY and SVGEGT.

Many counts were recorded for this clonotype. The DNA for the CDR3 is TGTGCCAGCAGCTTAGCCTTCGCCTACGAGCAGTACTTC. Translation gives CASSLAFAYEQYF. This chain uses TRBV7-6 with TRBJ2-7, with unresolved D. CDR1 and CDR2 (germline): SGHVS, FNYEAQ. V was cut by 0 bases and J by 2 bases, with 5 bases left in between. The CDR3 loop spans 13 amino acids.

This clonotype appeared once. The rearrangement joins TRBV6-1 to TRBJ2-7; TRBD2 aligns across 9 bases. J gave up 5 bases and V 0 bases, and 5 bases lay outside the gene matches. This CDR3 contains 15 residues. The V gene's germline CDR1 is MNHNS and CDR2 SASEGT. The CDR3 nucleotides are TGTGCCAGCAGTGAAGCTAGCGGGGGTTGGGACGAGCAGTACTTC. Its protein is CASSEASGGWDEQYF.

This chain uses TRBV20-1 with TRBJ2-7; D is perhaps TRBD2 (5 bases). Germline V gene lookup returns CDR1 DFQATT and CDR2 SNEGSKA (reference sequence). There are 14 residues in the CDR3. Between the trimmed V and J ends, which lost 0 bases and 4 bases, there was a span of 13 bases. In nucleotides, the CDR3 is TGCAGTGCTAGAGATTTTGAGGGTGGGTACGAGCAGTACTTC. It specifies CSARDFEGGYEQYF.

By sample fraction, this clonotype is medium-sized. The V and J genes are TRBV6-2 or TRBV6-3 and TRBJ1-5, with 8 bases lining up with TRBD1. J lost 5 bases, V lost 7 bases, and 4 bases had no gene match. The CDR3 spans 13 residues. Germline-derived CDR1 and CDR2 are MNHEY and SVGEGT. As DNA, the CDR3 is TGTGCCAGCAAGGACAGGGATGATCAGCCCCAGCATTTT. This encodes CASKDRDDQPQHF.

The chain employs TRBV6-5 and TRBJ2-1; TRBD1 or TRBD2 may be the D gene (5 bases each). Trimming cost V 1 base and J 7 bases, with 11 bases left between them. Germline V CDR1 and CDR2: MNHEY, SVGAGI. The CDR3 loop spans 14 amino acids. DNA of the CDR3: TGTGCCAGCAGTTACTATGGGGACGCGAATGAGCAGTTCTTC. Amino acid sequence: CASSYYGDANEQFF.

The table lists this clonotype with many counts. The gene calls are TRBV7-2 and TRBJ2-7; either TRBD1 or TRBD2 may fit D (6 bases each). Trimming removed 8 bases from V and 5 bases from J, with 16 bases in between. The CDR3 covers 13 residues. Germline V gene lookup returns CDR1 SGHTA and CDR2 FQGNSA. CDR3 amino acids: CASSLGGLDEQYF. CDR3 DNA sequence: TGTGCCAGCTCGTTAGGGGGGCTGGACGAGCAGTACTTC.